A selection of T cell receptor beta chains follows, all from one sample in a study of T cells in Graves' hyperthyroidism and ophthalmopathy. MiXCR, applied by TCRdb to the multiplex PCR reads, yields one record per CDR3 protein. Seen here are hundreds of thousands of distinct CDR3 sequences, around a third observed once, and the top ten hold around 30%. Sample: blood. The receptors were sampled from a woman between 40 and 50 years old with Graves' hyperthyroidism. The conserved cysteine and the conserved F or W are not part of the CDR3 here. Fields, in order: V gene, CDR3 length, clone size, CDR3 protein. Clone size is not always given. Where it is, it says once, few, many or a class for expanded clones.

V gene: TRBV19; CDR3 length: 13; clone size: -; CDR3 protein: ASSIIAGGGYEQY
V gene: TRBV20-1; CDR3 length: 13; clone size: -; CDR3 protein: SAKPRTGLFYEQY
V gene: TRBV7-9; CDR3 length: 16; clone size: once; CDR3 protein: ASSSGLAGAGGANVLT
V gene: TRBV28; CDR3 length: 12; clone size: few; CDR3 protein: ASSLRPAANRQY
V gene: TRBV19; CDR3 length: 16; clone size: -; CDR3 protein: ASSMGQAVGSFREKLF
V gene: TRBV10-3; CDR3 length: 11; clone size: many; CDR3 protein: AISETMNTEAF
V gene: TRBV29-1; CDR3 length: 10; clone size: many; CDR3 protein: SVADARTEAF
V gene: TRBV7-2; CDR3 length: 11; clone size: many; CDR3 protein: ASSLAHDYGYT
V gene: TRBV10-3; CDR3 length: 12; clone size: -; CDR3 protein: AIKSGQGLYEQY
V gene: TRBV24-1; CDR3 length: 14; clone size: -; CDR3 protein: ATSGSDSAPGSPLH
V gene: TRBV29-1; CDR3 length: 8; clone size: many; CDR3 protein: SVEGGGYT